The present T cell receptor beta chain was sequenced within a study of Graves' ophthalmopathy and Graves' hyperthyroidism. CDR1 and CDR2 (germline): SEHNR, FQNEAQ (reference sequence). The CDR3 sequence is 13 residues long. V was shortened by 6 bases and J by 4 bases, with 12 bases between the two germline ends. Transcripts of RNA were the source for amplifying TCR beta CDR3 regions. RT-PCR with HTBI primers came first, then second-round multiplex PCR. TCRdb independently ran MiXCR on the multiplex PCR reads; one entry per CDR3 protein. This table has roughly 300,000 distinct CDR3 sequences, about a sixth appearing once. Regarding the study as a whole: The study's model predicted ophthalmopathy progression at roughly 69% sensitivity and about 78% specificity.

Worth noting for this clonotype: Its antigen remains unknown. A read error may be the cause here, since a much bigger clone is one base away.

V and J are TRBV7-9 and TRBJ1-1; D perhaps matches TRBD1 (5 bases). The sequencing sample was made of peripheral blood. The TCR sequence derives from an adult man with Graves' ophthalmopathy. CDR3 in amino acids: CASSPVRVTEAFF. The DNA for the CDR3 is TGTGCCAGCAGTCCGGTCAGGGTCACTGAAGCTTTCTTT.